The entry below gives a single T cell receptor beta chain sequence along with its context. Its target is unknown. This specimen belongs to a study of monozygotic twins with inflammatory bowel disease. General study findings and limits: Any single strong signal or clonotype tied to IBD lacked support. Cells of different T cell subtypes could not be told apart. IBD patients exhibited fewer clonotypes shared with other individuals than healthy twins, particularly with disease activity.

This CDR3 region has 14 residues. Per the germline V gene, CDR1 is DFQATT and CDR2 is SNEGSKA (reference sequence). With eight separate reactions per sample, the authors made cDNA. One entry per CDR3 protein, without DNA, is what TCRdb gives after re-calling the 5' RACE reads. The specimen's table records fewer than 110,000 distinct CDR3 sequences. V gene TRBV20-1 combines with J gene TRBJ2-3; TCRdb designates TRBD2, a call that cannot be tested without DNA. Sample: blood. This TCR derives from a human donor with ulcerative colitis or Crohn's disease, or a healthy co-twin of an affected twin (not recorded which). The CDR3 loop is CSARVGGARDTQYF.